This entry lists 32 T cell receptor beta chains sequenced from one sample in a study of T cell repertoires in cytomegalovirus infection. Antigens of these TCRs are unknown. TCRdb independently ran MiXCR on the reads; one entry per CDR3 protein. The sample carries hundreds of thousands of distinct CDR3 sequences, about 33% recorded once. The sequencing used cultured PBMCs, collected from culture after CMV antigen stimulation. Source of these receptors: a human donor in good health (CMV status not recorded). Some clones in this sample may be carry-over from other donors' samples.

This clonotype was counted only a few times. The CDR3 is CASSQRLAGEEQYF. The CDR3 DNA follows: TGTGCCAGCAGCCAGCGACTAGCGGGGGAGGAGCAGTATTTT. V usage is TRBV4-2 and J usage is TRBJ2-3, with 12 bases aligning to TRBD2. The CDR3 is made up of 14 amino acids. Germline CDR1 reads LGHNA; CDR2 reads YNFKEQ. V was clipped by 3 bases and J by 11 bases; unmatched bases: 6.

The V and J genes are TRBV7-4 and TRBJ1-4, with 9 nucleotides matching TRBD1. Unmatched junction bases numbered 6, after V lost 3 bases and J lost 10 bases. CDR1 SGHVT and CDR2 SQSDAQ come from the germline V gene. This CDR3 region has 14 residues. The CDR3 DNA is TGTGCCAGCAGCTTGCCTAAGGACAGGGGAAAACTGTTTTTT. It yields the protein CASSLPKDRGKLFF.

V gene TRBV7-2 combines with J gene TRBJ2-1; D gene unclear. Germline CDR1 SGHTA, CDR2 FQGNSA. The CDR3 consists of 13 residues. V was cut by 3 bases and J by 12 bases, with 15 bases left in between. This CDR3 is CASSFGSGSGQFF. CDR3 nucleotide sequence: TGTGCCAGCAGCTTCGGCTCCGGCAGTGGGCAGTTCTTC.

In its sample, this clonotype was seen once. V usage is TRBV4-3 and J usage is TRBJ2-5; TRBD2 aligns across 7 bases. V lost 4 bases, J lost 7 bases, and 12 bases stayed unmatched. CDR3 length: 15 amino acids. Germline V lookup: CDR1 LGHNA, CDR2 YSLEER. CDR3 bases: TGCGCCAGCAGCCTCGGCCGGGGGGTGTTGGGGACCCAGTACTTC. Translating it yields CASSLGRGVLGTQYF.

This clonotype has more than one count but fewer than ten. V is TRBV6-8 and J is TRBJ1-5; TRBD1 agrees at 9 bases. V lost 4 bases to trimming and J lost 6 bases; unmatched junction nucleotides: 4. This CDR3 is 14 amino acids long. Germline CDR1 MNHGY, CDR2 SAAAGT. In nucleotides, the CDR3 is TGTGCCAGCAGTTCGCGACAGGGGGGTCAGCCCCAGCATTTT. Translating it yields CASSSRQGGQPQHF.

A few counts support this clonotype. The DNA for the CDR3 is TGTGCCAGCAGACCCACAGGGAATATTTACAATGAGCAGTTCTTC. This encodes CASRPTGNIYNEQFF. V usage is TRBV7-2 and J usage is TRBJ2-1, with D perhaps matching TRBD1 (6 bases). This CDR3 comprises 15 residues. V was trimmed by 6 bases and J by 4 bases, leaving 16 bases between them. Germline V gene data show CDR1 as SGHTA and CDR2 as FQGNSA.

This chain connects TRBV12-3 or TRBV12-4 to TRBJ2-3; 13 nucleotides agree with TRBD2. CDR3 length: 17 amino acids. With V trimmed by 5 bases and J by 0 bases, 5 bases remained unmatched. The CDR3 here is CASSPETSGRSTDTQYF. In DNA form, the CDR3 reads TGTGCCAGCAGTCCCGAGACTAGCGGGAGGAGCACAGATACGCAGTATTTT.

This clonotype was seen many times. This sequence joins TRBV7-2 and TRBJ2-3; D unclear. The CDR3 runs to 13 residues. V was pared by 1 base and J by 1 base, with 3 bases between. Germline lookup yields CDR1 SGHTA and CDR2 FQGNSA. The CDR3 sequence is CASSLVGTDTQYF. For the CDR3, the DNA is TGTGCCAGCAGCTTAGTAGGCACAGATACGCAGTATTTT.

The chain couples TRBV20-1 to TRBJ2-1; D remains unclear. Trimming took 3 bases from V and 0 from J, leaving 15 bases between them. In germline, CDR1 is DFQATT, CDR2 SNEGSKA (reference sequence). This CDR3 comprises 16 residues. DNA of the CDR3: TGCAGTGCTAGTCAAACCGGAGCGTACTCCTACAATGAGCAGTTCTTC. Protein: CSASQTGAYSYNEQFF.

As concerns this clonotype: An end of the junction differs from the germline gene, which may be a read error. This rearrangement joins TRBV11-2 to TRBJ1-4; D is possibly TRBD1 (5 bases). Germline assignment: CDR1 SGHAT and CDR2 FQNNGV. This CDR3 has 11 residues. The CDR3 loop is CASSSHRDSFF. The DNA for the CDR3 is TGTGCCAGCAGCTCCCACCGGGACTCCTTCTTT.

This clonotype was counted between two and nine times. This chain links TRBV19 with TRBJ2-7; D uncertain. V lost 3 bases, J lost 0 bases, and 6 bases lay in between. The length of the CDR3 is 13 residues. Per germline, CDR1 LNHDA and CDR2 SQIVND (reference sequence). As DNA, the CDR3 is TGTGCCAGTAGTATCGGCCGCTCCTACGAGCAGTACTTC. Encoded protein: CASSIGRSYEQYF.

This clonotype was picked up a small number of times. The chain recombines TRBV2 with TRBJ1-1; tentatively, D is TRBD1 (5 bases). Trimming removed 7 bases from V and 1 base from J, with 7 bases in between. Germline-derived CDR1 and CDR2 are SNHLY and FYNNEI. This CDR3 contains 12 residues. This chain's CDR3 is CASTGQNTEAFF. Written as DNA, the CDR3 is TGTGCCAGCACCGGACAGAACACTGAAGCTTTCTTT.

The rearrangement uses TRBV7-6 and TRBJ2-1, with unresolved D. The CDR3 is made up of 13 amino acids. Germline CDR1 SGHVS, CDR2 FNYEAQ. Trimming removed 6 bases at V and 3 bases at J, with 9 bases between. The CDR3 reads CASRGSDYNEQFF. CDR3 in DNA: TGTGCCAGCAGGGGCTCGGACTACAATGAGCAGTTCTTC.

The chain couples TRBV27 to TRBJ1-1; tentative D call: TRBD1 (5 bases). The CDR3 totals 13 residues. The germline CDR1 and CDR2 sequences are MNHEY and SMNVEV (reference sequence). Trimming removed 4 bases from V and 11 bases from J, with 17 bases in between. The CDR3 DNA follows: TGTGCCAGCAGTTCATCGCTCAGGGATTGGGCTTTCTTT. It is translated as CASSSSLRDWAFF.

V gene TRBV19 combines with J gene TRBJ2-7; D is possibly TRBD2 (5 bases). The CDR3 runs to 12 residues. CDR1 and CDR2 (germline): LNHDA, SQIVND (reference sequence). With 10 bases removed from V and 1 base from J, the gap between germline ends came to 11 bases. The chain's CDR3 is CATTSGSYEQYF. The CDR3 DNA follows: TGTGCCACAACTAGTGGATCCTACGAGCAGTACTTC. Complete variable domain (other parts from reference TRBV19 and TRBJ2-7): DGGITQSPKYLFRKEGQNVTLSCEQNLNHDAMYWYRQDPGQGLRLIYYSQIVNDFQKGDIAEGYSVSREKKESFPLTVTSAQKNPTAFYLCATTSGSYEQYFGPGTRLTVT.

This rearrangement joins TRBV7-2 to TRBJ2-2, with no clear D. Germline V gene sequence: CDR1 SGHTA, CDR2 FQGNSA. The CDR3 runs to 16 residues. V shed 1 base and J shed 4 bases, with 13 bases lying between them. The CDR3 sequence is CASSLGFGEPTGELFF. For the CDR3, the DNA is TGTGCCAGCAGCTTAGGGTTCGGAGAACCCACCGGGGAGCTGTTTTTT.

For this clonotype: The junction differs from germline at one of its ends, possibly a read error. The CDR3 protein is CSARDRLMKNSVF. In nucleotides, the CDR3 is TGCAGTGCTAGAGATCGGCTGATGAAAAACTCGGTGTTT. This chain links TRBV20-1 with TRBJ1-4; D unresolved. The length of the CDR3 is 13 residues. From germline, CDR1 is DFQATT and CDR2 SNEGSKA (reference sequence).

The chain is built from TRBV19 and TRBJ1-5; no clear D. Per the germline V gene, CDR1 is LNHDA and CDR2 is SQIVND (reference sequence). The V and J ends lost 6 bases and 0 bases respectively, with 15 bases between them. The CDR3 consists of 16 residues. The CDR3 bases are TGTGCCAGTAGGAACTTCTGGACGGATAGCAATCAGCCCCAGCATTTT. Translated, it gives CASRNFWTDSNQPQHF.

This clonotype was seen more than once but under ten times. The chain links TRBV12-3 or TRBV12-4 to TRBJ2-7, with a possible D match to TRBD1 (6 bases). V lost 7 bases and J 2 bases, leaving 12 bases between the germline ends. The CDR3 totals 13 residues. CDR3 coding DNA: TGTGCCAGCACCTGGGGGCCCACCTACGAGCAGTACTTC. Translating gives CASTWGPTYEQYF.

The V call is TRBV20-1, the J call TRBJ2-3; 7 positions match TRBD2. This CDR3 region has 14 residues. V gave up 5 bases and J gave up 4 bases; unmatched junction bases: 9. The germline gives CDR1 DFQATT, CDR2 SNEGSKA (reference sequence). The CDR3 coding sequence is TGCAGTGCTTTGGGAGGGCCCGTGGCAGATACGCAGTATTTT. Protein sequence: CSALGGPVADTQYF.

This clonotype showed up just a few times. DNA of the CDR3: TGTGCCAGCAGTTCCCCACCGACCGTGTACAATGAGCAGTTCTTC. This translates into CASSSPPTVYNEQFF. The chain has TRBV6-6 and TRBJ2-1; D gene unclear. V lost 4 bases, J lost 4 bases, and 14 bases lay in between. Per the germline V gene, CDR1 is MNHNY and CDR2 is SVGAGI (reference sequence). This CDR3 has 15 residues.

The rearrangement joins TRBV6-6 to TRBJ2-7, with D tentatively TRBD1 (5 bases). The ends were cut back, 5 bases at V and 4 bases at J, with 12 bases in the middle. Germline V gene sequence: CDR1 MNHNY, CDR2 SVGAGI (reference sequence). The CDR3 loop spans 13 amino acids. The CDR3 DNA reads as TGTGCCAGCAGTGTAGGGGCCGGGTACGAGCAGTACTTC. It specifies CASSVGAGYEQYF.

The chain carries TRBV2 and TRBJ1-3; 7 positions match TRBD1. Losses at the gene ends were 6 bases for V and 3 bases for J; bases not matched to a gene: 2. CDR1 is SNHLY, CDR2 FYNNEI, per germline. This CDR3 comprises 13 residues. The CDR3 DNA reads as TGTGCCAGCAGACAGGGGAATGGAAACACCATATATTTT. It codes for CASRQGNGNTIYF.

A few counts support this clonotype. J is TRBJ2-7 and V is TRBV6-1, with unresolved D. Germline V lookup: CDR1 MNHNS, CDR2 SASEGT. The CDR3 has 13 residues. V gave up 4 bases and J gave up 2 bases, with 9 bases separating them. The CDR3 nucleotides read TGTGCCAGCAGTGTAGCTCACCCCTACGAGCAGTACTTC. Encoded protein: CASSVAHPYEQYF.

Only a few counts were recorded for this clonotype. The gene calls are TRBV18 and TRBJ2-1; a weak D match, TRBD2 (5 bases). CDR1 and CDR2 from the germline V gene are KGHSH and LQKENI. V lost 2 bases and J 4 bases, leaving 9 bases between the germline ends. The CDR3 covers 14 residues. The CDR3 region is CASSPSWRYNEQFF. In nucleotides, the CDR3 is TGTGCCAGCTCACCAAGTTGGAGGTACAATGAGCAGTTCTTC.

V and J are TRBV3-1 and TRBJ2-3, with 10 bases lining up with TRBD2. There are 17 residues in the CDR3. The V and J ends lost 1 base and 6 bases, in that order; junction bases with no gene match: 10. Per the germline V gene, CDR1 is LGHDT and CDR2 is YNNKEL (reference sequence). CDR3 DNA sequence: TGTGCCAGCAGCCAAGTACCCCTAGCGGGGGCCGTGGATACGCAGTATTTT. Protein: CASSQVPLAGAVDTQYF.

The J gene is TRBJ1-5, the V gene TRBV7-8, with 8 bases lining up with TRBD1. This CDR3 is built from 19 residues. CDR1 is SGHVS, CDR2 FQNEAQ, per germline. V was clipped by 5 bases and J by 2 bases; unmatched bases: 17. CDR3 nucleotide sequence: TGTGCCAGCAGCATGGGGCCGGGACAGGTGACCTTAGGCAATCAGCCCCAGCATTTT. Its protein product is CASSMGPGQVTLGNQPQHF.

This chain joins TRBV4-1 and TRBJ2-3; 7 nucleotides line up with TRBD2. Germline V lookup: CDR1 MGHRA, CDR2 YSYEKL. V was clipped by 4 bases and J by 4 bases; unmatched bases: 8. CDR3 length equals 15 residues. This CDR3 reads CASSPGTIAADTQYF. CDR3 sequence (DNA): TGCGCCAGCAGCCCCGGGACTATCGCGGCAGATACGCAGTATTTT.

This clonotype was counted ten times or more. The genes are TRBV7-8 and TRBJ2-7, with TRBD1 identical over 8 bases. Germline V gene lookup returns CDR1 SGHVS and CDR2 FQNEAQ. V lost 5 bases and J lost 2; bases outside the gene matches: 8. CDR3 length equals 15 residues. In DNA, the CDR3 is TGTGCCAGCAGCCCCCGGACAGGGACTGCCTACGAGCAGTACTTC. As protein: CASSPRTGTAYEQYF.

This clonotype was counted a few times. V gene TRBV7-2 combines with J gene TRBJ2-7; D remains unclear. The CDR3 covers 14 residues. The V gene lost 6 bases and the J gene lost 4 bases, with 16 bases spanning the gap. Per the germline V gene, CDR1 is SGHTA and CDR2 is FQGNSA. CDR3 in DNA: TGTGCCAGCAGTATGGGGTGGGTTAGTTACGAGCAGTACTTC. This encodes CASSMGWVSYEQYF.

J is TRBJ1-1 and V is TRBV12-3 or TRBV12-4; tentatively, D is TRBD1 (6 bases). The V end lost 7 bases, the J end lost 7 bases, and 22 bases lay between the germline ends. The CDR3 sequence is 15 residues long. The DNA of the CDR3 is TGTGCCAGCACCTATTTTGGGCTTCAGGGGATTGAAGCTTTCTTT. Its protein is CASTYFGLQGIEAFF.

This clonotype occurred a few times. The chain carries TRBV7-9 and TRBJ1-5; possibly TRBD1 for D (6 bases). Trimming pared 5 bases from V and 3 bases from J, leaving 11 bases between. CDR1 and CDR2 (germline): SEHNR, FQNEAQ (reference sequence). The CDR3 is 14 amino acids. In DNA form, the CDR3 reads TGTGCCAGCAGCGCCGGACAGTTCAATCAGCCCCAGCATTTT. Translation gives CASSAGQFNQPQHF.